These 23 T cell receptor beta chains were all obtained from the same sample, sequenced in a study of regulatory T cells in long-lasting Graves disease (dated by TCRdb to the early 2020s). Library preparation used multiplex PCR. Instrument on record: Illumina HiSeq 4000. To build TCR beta libraries, CDR3 regions were amplified by Arm-PCR using iRepertoire HTBI primers. TCRdb trimmed public reads at Q25 via fastp, called clones via MiXCR and kept in-frame beta chains. Every distinct CDR3 protein forms one entry, paired with its most common genes and DNA. The sample records 680,000 or so distinct CDR3 sequences, about 15% of which are singletons. Clones ranked in the top ten supply about 17% of the sample. The time point label, read with the paper, signifies: newly diagnosed GD, antithyroid drugs for less than 3 months. For both TCR sequencing and RNA sequencing, RNA was extracted from PBMCs using TRIzol.

Separately, the same data were catalogued under a study of T cells in Graves' hyperthyroidism and ophthalmopathy.

Sequencing used peripheral blood mononuclear cells (PBMCs), obtained at new diagnosis, from a patient treated with antithyroid drugs. Receptors were obtained from a woman in her twenties or thirties with Graves disease. Donor details come from another sample of the same person, matched by shared clones.

This clonotype occurred many times. The J gene is TRBJ2-1, the V gene TRBV6-1, with D perhaps matching TRBD1 or TRBD2 (6 bases each). Germline lookup yields CDR1 MNHNS and CDR2 SASEGT. The length of the CDR3 is 15 residues. V lost 10 bases and J 6 bases, leaving 22 bases between the germline ends. CDR3 nucleotides: TGTGCCACCCGGCGTTTGTCGGGGGCAGGCAATGAGCAGTTCTTC. Its protein product is CATRRLSGAGNEQFF.

Concerning this clonotype: This may stem from a read error, because a much larger clone lies one nucleotide away. The J gene is TRBJ2-2, the V gene TRBV7-8; TRBD2 aligns across 12 bases. Germline V lookup: CDR1 SGHVS, CDR2 FQNEAQ. The CDR3 sequence is 16 residues long. V lost 4 bases to trimming and J lost 4 bases; unmatched junction nucleotides: 4. The CDR3 DNA is TGTGCCAGCAGCTCCGGACTAGCGGGAATCACCGGGGAGCTGTTTTTT. It codes for CASSSGLAGITGELFF.

There are many counts of this clonotype. The rearrangement uses TRBV2 and TRBJ1-2, with D possibly matching TRBD1 (6 bases). CDR1 and CDR2 (germline): SNHLY, FYNNEI. V gave up 0 bases and J gave up 8 bases, with 10 bases separating them. The CDR3 runs 13 residues. The CDR3 protein is CASSEAPDRGYTF. Written as DNA, the CDR3 is TGTGCCAGCAGTGAAGCGCCCGACAGGGGCTACACCTTC.

This clonotype was counted at least ten times. CDR3 sequence reads: CSASGIGTDSYEQYF. The CDR3 DNA is TGCAGTGCTAGCGGTATCGGGACGGACTCCTACGAGCAGTACTTC. The rearrangement uses TRBV20-1 and TRBJ2-7, with D perhaps being TRBD1 or TRBD2 (5 bases each). V dropped 3 bases and J dropped 0 bases, with 15 bases sitting between them. Per the germline V gene, CDR1 is DFQATT and CDR2 is SNEGSKA (reference sequence). The CDR3 loop spans 15 amino acids.

This clonotype was counted many times. The chain uses TRBV28 and TRBJ2-3; D remains unclear. Trimming took 7 bases from V and 0 from J, leaving 11 bases between them. The V gene's germline CDR1 is MDHEN and CDR2 SYDVKM. CDR3 length: 14 amino acids. This CDR3 reads CASINIASTDTQYF. For the CDR3, the DNA is TGTGCCAGCATAAATATAGCTAGCACAGATACGCAGTATTTT.

This clonotype was seen more than once but under ten times. The V call is TRBV7-8, the J call TRBJ1-4; D not resolved. Germline CDR1 is SGHVS and CDR2 is FQNEAQ. The CDR3 totals 13 residues. Trimming took off 0 bases at V and 8 bases at J, with 7 bases between the two ends. CDR3 protein: CASSLAGREKLFF. Here the CDR3 DNA reads TGTGCCAGCAGCTTAGCTGGGAGAGAAAAACTGTTTTTT.

The sample holds a few counts of this clonotype. The J gene is TRBJ1-5, the V gene TRBV18; no reliable D call. The V end lost 2 bases, the J end lost 4 bases, and 6 bases lay between the germline ends. Germline CDR1 KGHSH, CDR2 LQKENI. The CDR3 has 13 amino acids. CDR3 region: CASSPDQNQPQHF. In DNA, the CDR3 is TGTGCCAGCTCACCAGATCAGAATCAGCCCCAGCATTTT.

DNA of the CDR3: TGTGCCAGCAGCTGGACTAGCGGGGTCTACAATGAGCAGTTCTTC. Its protein product is CASSWTSGVYNEQFF. V is TRBV7-2 and J is TRBJ2-1; 12 nucleotides align to TRBD2. V trimming: 4 bases; J trimming: 3 bases; junction bases outside the gene matches: 1. This CDR3 region has 15 residues. The V gene's germline CDR1 is SGHTA and CDR2 FQGNSA.

This clonotype occurred many times. CDR3 bases: TGTGCCAGCAGTTACTATCAAGGGACAGGGATAATAAACTTGAACACTGAAGCTTTCTTT. Translating it yields CASSYYQGTGIINLNTEAFF. The chain recombines TRBV6-2 or TRBV6-3 with TRBJ1-1; TRBD1 matches at 9 bases. J was trimmed by 0 bases and V by 1 base; bases with no gene match: 15. The CDR3 sequence is 20 residues long. In germline, CDR1 is MNHEY, CDR2 SVGEGT.

As for this clonotype: A single base is all that separates this from a far larger clone, so a read error is likely. The CDR3 is CASSWNSGELFF. As DNA, the CDR3 is TGTGCCAGCAGCTGGAACTCCGGGGAGCTGTTTTTT. V is TRBV7-9 and J is TRBJ2-2, with D unclear. The CDR3 has 12 amino acids. Germline assignment: CDR1 SEHNR and CDR2 FQNEAQ (reference sequence).

Ten or more counts support this clonotype. One junction end disagrees with the germline gene, perhaps due to a read error. The chain couples TRBV7-7 to TRBJ2-7; the match to TRBD2 covers 7 bases. Germline loops: CDR1 SSHAT, CDR2 FNYEAQ (reference sequence). This CDR3 comprises 14 residues. CDR3: CASSPREETYEQYF. CDR3 nucleotide sequence: TGTGCTAGCAGCCCACGGGAGGAAACCTACGAGCAGTACTTC.

The genes are TRBV6-9 and TRBJ1-1; 7 positions match TRBD1. With V trimmed by 3 bases and J by 9 bases, 13 bases remained unmatched. CDR3 length: 15 residues. Germline CDR1 is MNHGY and CDR2 is SVAAGI. The CDR3 DNA follows: TGTGCCAGCAGTTACAAGGGGGCCAGGGGGGAAAAAGCTTTCTTT. The encoded protein is CASSYKGARGEKAFF.

This clonotype appeared a few times. This chain joins TRBV29-1 and TRBJ2-5; 7 bases map to TRBD1. Per the germline V gene, CDR1 is SQVTM and CDR2 is ANQGSEA. Trimming removed 6 bases from V and 2 bases from J; junction bases left unmatched: 12. The CDR3 contains 15 residues. The CDR3: CSVGLGTVKQETQYF. The CDR3, as DNA: TGCAGCGTAGGGTTGGGGACAGTCAAACAAGAGACCCAGTACTTC.

This clonotype has ten or more counts. The CDR3 here is CASSYAQGARTEAFF. The CDR3 DNA is TGTGCCAGCAGTTACGCACAGGGGGCTCGCACTGAAGCTTTCTTT. The V call is TRBV6-5, the J call TRBJ1-1, with 9 nucleotides matching TRBD1. With 2 bases clipped from V and 4 bases from J, the junction kept 5 bases outside the gene matches. Germline V gives CDR1 MNHEY, CDR2 SVGAGI. This CDR3 has 15 amino acids.

This clonotype was recorded a few times. The junction and the germline gene differ at one end; a read error may be behind it. The gene calls are TRBV6-2 or TRBV6-3 and TRBJ1-2, with 10 bases matching TRBD1. The CDR3 has 16 residues. Germline V lookup: CDR1 MNHEY, CDR2 SVGEGT. CDR3: CASSPPGQGNNYGHTF. For the CDR3, the DNA is TGTGCCAGCAGCCCCCCGGGACAGGGGAATAACTATGGCCACACCTTC.

The rearrangement joins TRBV4-2 to TRBJ2-3, with 8 bases that match TRBD2. Germline V gene sequence: CDR1 LGHNA, CDR2 YNFKEQ. With 0 bases clipped from V and 1 base from J, the junction kept 6 bases outside the gene matches. The CDR3 is 17 amino acids. This CDR3 reads CASSQDRTSSGTDTQYF. The DNA of the CDR3 is TGTGCCAGCAGCCAAGATCGGACTAGCTCGGGCACAGATACGCAGTATTTT.

The table lists this clonotype with many counts. V gene TRBV6-5 combines with J gene TRBJ1-3, with D uncertain. Germline V gives CDR1 MNHEY, CDR2 SVGAGI. The CDR3 sequence is 14 residues long. V was trimmed by 2 bases and J by 0 bases, leaving 5 bases between them. The DNA for the CDR3 is TGTGCCAGCAGTTACGGAGCCTCTGGAAACACCATATATTTT. Its protein product is CASSYGASGNTIYF.

The chain links TRBV6-1 to TRBJ2-3, with TRBD2 identical over 8 bases. CDR1 and CDR2 from the germline V gene are MNHNS and SASEGT. J lost 2 bases, V lost 9 bases, and 7 bases had no gene match. CDR3 length: 14 residues. DNA of the CDR3: TGTGCCAGTTATAGCGGGACCCTCACAGATACGCAGTATTTT. This sequence encodes CASYSGTLTDTQYF.

A word on this clonotype: As the CDR3 is not closed by the conserved phenylalanine or tryptophan, this likely results from a read error. The DNA is left out, because the CDR3 cannot be placed on it with certainty; the CDR3 is given as TCRdb lists it. The chain employs TRBV18 and TRBJ2-4; the table's D call TRBD2 went unverified against the DNA. The V gene's germline CDR1 is KGHSH and CDR2 LQKENI. The CDR3 totals 8 residues, both ends included. CDR3 protein: CASSAERG.

This clonotype was seen ten or more times. The rearrangement uses TRBV20-1 and TRBJ1-3; maybe TRBD1 (5 bases). This CDR3 contains 15 residues. V lost 4 bases and J lost 4, with 17 bases in between. Germline-derived CDR1 and CDR2 are DFQATT and SNEGSKA (reference sequence). The DNA of the CDR3 is TGCAGTGCTACCAGCGGAGGGGAGTCCGGAAACACCATATATTTT. Its translation is CSATSGGESGNTIYF.

On this clonotype: Compared with germline, one end of the junction differs, possibly owing to a read error. The J gene is TRBJ2-3, the V gene TRBV5-1; D is unresolved. CDR1 SGHRS and CDR2 YFSETQ come from the germline V gene. This CDR3 is 14 amino acids long. DNA for the CDR3: TGTGCCAGCAGCTTGGCCGGTACCACAGATACGCAGTATTTT. Its protein product is CASSLAGTTDTQYF.

This clonotype showed up many times. The chain joins TRBV6-1 to TRBJ1-4, with D unclear. CDR1 is MNHNS, CDR2 SASEGT, per germline. V gave up 6 bases and J gave up 10 bases, with 12 bases separating them. This CDR3 comprises 12 residues. The CDR3 protein is CASRYTRGKLFF. In DNA form, the CDR3 reads TGTGCCAGCAGGTATACGCGAGGAAAACTGTTTTTT.

This clonotype was seen many times. The CDR3 sequence: CASSDDGQDYNEQFF. The CDR3 DNA is TGTGCCAGCAGTGATGATGGACAGGACTACAATGAGCAGTTCTTC. V usage is TRBV2 and J usage is TRBJ2-1; 7 bases align to TRBD1. Germline CDR1 is SNHLY and CDR2 is FYNNEI. The CDR3 extends over 15 amino acids. V shed 3 bases and J 3 bases; nucleotides not matched to a gene: 5.